The sequence of this T cell receptor beta chain was determined in a study of response to subunit inactivated influenza vaccine. TCRdb called the RT-PCR reads again in MiXCR, with one record for every CDR3 protein. This table holds roughly 160,000 distinct CDR3 sequences, roughly a tenth found once. This clonotype was seen many times. The antigen is not known. The CDR3 loop spans 17 amino acids. Germline CDR1 is MDHEN and CDR2 is SYDVKM. Trimming took off 2 bases at V and 2 bases at J, with 15 bases between the two ends. Study results and caveats: Authors suggested seasonal influenza vaccinations each recruit few new T cells.

The sequencing used non-naive T cells sorted from PBMCs, collected around seven weeks after vaccination. The clonotype was recovered from a man aged 50 or older who received an inactivated influenza vaccine. The chain uses TRBV28 and TRBJ1-4; D may be TRBD1 (6 bases). The CDR3 bases are TGTGCCAGCAGTTTAGAGTTCCCGGGGGCGACTAATGAAAAACTGTTTTTT. Protein: CASSLEFPGATNEKLFF.